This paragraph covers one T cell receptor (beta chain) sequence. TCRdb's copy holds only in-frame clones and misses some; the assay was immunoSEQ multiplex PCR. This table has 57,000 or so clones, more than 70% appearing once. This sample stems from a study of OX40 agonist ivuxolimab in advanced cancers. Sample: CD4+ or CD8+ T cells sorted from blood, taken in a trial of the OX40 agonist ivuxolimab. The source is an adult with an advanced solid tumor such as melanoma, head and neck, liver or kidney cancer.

CDR3 sequence reads: CASSVQQVSWAEAFF. The CDR3, as DNA: TGCGCCAGCAGCGTTCAACAGGTTTCTTGGGCTGAAGCTTTCTTT. The V and J genes are TRBV4-3 and TRBJ1-1, with D tentatively TRBD1 (5 bases). Germline lookup yields CDR1 LGHNA and CDR2 YSLEER. The CDR3 runs to 15 residues. Trimming stripped 5 bases from V and 6 bases from J, with 19 bases between.